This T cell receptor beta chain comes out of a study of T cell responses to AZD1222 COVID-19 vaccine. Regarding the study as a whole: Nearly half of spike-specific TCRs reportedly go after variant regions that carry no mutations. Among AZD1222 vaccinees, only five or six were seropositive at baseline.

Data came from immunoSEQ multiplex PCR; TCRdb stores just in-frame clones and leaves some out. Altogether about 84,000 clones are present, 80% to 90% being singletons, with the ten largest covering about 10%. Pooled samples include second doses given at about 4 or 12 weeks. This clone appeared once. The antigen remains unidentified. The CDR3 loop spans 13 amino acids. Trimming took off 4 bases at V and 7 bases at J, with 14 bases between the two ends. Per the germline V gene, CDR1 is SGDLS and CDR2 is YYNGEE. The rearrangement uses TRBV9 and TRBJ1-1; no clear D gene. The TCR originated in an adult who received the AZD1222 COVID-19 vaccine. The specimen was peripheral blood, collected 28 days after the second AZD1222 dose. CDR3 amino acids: CASSLRSDREAFF. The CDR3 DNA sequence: TGTGCCAGCAGCCTACGCTCAGACCGTGAAGCTTTCTTT. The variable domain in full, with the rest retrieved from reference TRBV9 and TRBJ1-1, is DSGVTQTPKHLITATGQRVTLRCSPRSGDLSVYWYQQSLDQGLQFLIQYYNGEERAKGNILERFSAQQFPDLHSELNLSSLELGDSALYFCASSLRSDREAFFGQGTRLTVV.